Shown below are 23 T cell receptor beta chains from a single sample sequenced in a study of blood T cell repertoires in COVID-19. The data were produced by immunoSEQ multiplex PCR, yet TCRdb's version contains in-frame clones alone and is incomplete. This table holds 150,000 to 200,000 clones, 82% found once. The sample comprised peripheral blood. These receptors originate from a woman aged 70-85 years with acute or convalescent COVID-19.

V and J are TRBV4-3 and TRBJ2-1, with D hard to call. Trimming left V 0 bases short and J 6 bases short, with 21 bases between. Germline V CDR1 and CDR2: LGHNA, YSLEER. The CDR3 contains 18 residues. The CDR3 sequence: CASSQDGVWALGSNEQFF. CDR3 coding DNA: TGCGCCAGCAGCCAAGACGGTGTCTGGGCGTTGGGTAGCAATGAGCAGTTCTTC.

The sample holds a few counts of this clone. The genes are TRBV6-5 and TRBJ1-4; TRBD1 is a possible D gene (5 bases). V lost 8 bases and J lost 8, with 12 bases in between. This CDR3 has 12 amino acids. Looked up from germline, CDR1 is MNHEY and CDR2 is SVGAGI. The CDR3 bases are TGTGCCAGCGGAAGGGGCCCAGAAAAACTGTTTTTT. Translating it yields CASGRGPEKLFF.

The chain carries TRBV28 and TRBJ1-5; perhaps TRBD1 as D (5 bases). Trimming cost V 3 bases and J 9 bases, with 18 bases left between them. The CDR3 covers 15 residues. Germline CDR1 reads MDHEN; CDR2 reads SYDVKM. The CDR3 sequence: CASSLESGISGPQHF. In nucleotides, the CDR3 is TGTGCCAGCAGTTTGGAGTCAGGGATCTCCGGGCCCCAGCATTTT.

The chain employs TRBV7-9 and TRBJ2-1; D remains unclear. Germline values: CDR1 SEHNR, CDR2 FQNEAQ (reference sequence). The CDR3 has 15 amino acids. V was clipped by 4 bases and J by 2 bases, with 12 bases between them. The DNA for the CDR3 is TGTGCCAGCAGCTCACCGGGTCTCGCCTACAATGAGCAGTTCTTC. Its translation: CASSSPGLAYNEQFF.

The chain employs TRBV7-9 and TRBJ2-3, with 8 bases lining up with TRBD2. The CDR3 is 16 amino acids. With V trimmed by 0 bases and J by 4 bases, 6 bases remained unmatched. The germline CDR1 and CDR2 sequences are SEHNR and FQNEAQ (reference sequence). CDR3 residues: CASSLAPGLDADTQYF. CDR3 DNA sequence: TGTGCCAGCAGCTTAGCCCCGGGACTAGATGCAGATACGCAGTATTTT.

This sequence joins TRBV5-1 and TRBJ2-5, with 9 positions matching TRBD1. J lost 2 bases, V lost 0 bases, and 11 bases had no gene match. Germline values: CDR1 SGHRS, CDR2 YFSETQ. The CDR3 consists of 18 residues. The DNA of the CDR3 is TGCGCCAGCAGCTTGGGTGGTTACAGGGGGCGATATCAAGAGACCCAGTACTTC. Protein: CASSLGGYRGRYQETQYF. The entire variable domain, with the rest obtained from reference TRBV5-1 and TRBJ2-5, is as follows: KAGVTQTPRYLIKTRGQQVTLSCSPISGHRSVSWYQQTPGQGLQFLFEYFSETQRNKGNFPGRFSGRQFSNSRSEMNVSTLELGDSALYLCASSLGGYRGRYQETQYFGPGTRLLVL.

This clone was counted between two and nine times. V gene TRBV7-2 combines with J gene TRBJ1-1; 8 bases fit TRBD1. After removal of 7 bases from V and 1 base from J, the junction contained 8 bases not matched to a gene. Germline V CDR1 and CDR2: SGHTA, FQGNSA. This CDR3 comprises 15 residues. The CDR3 DNA is TGTGCCAGCATCCTGGACAGGGCCACGAACACTGAAGCTTTCTTT. This codes for CASILDRATNTEAFF.

The rearrangement joins TRBV10-3 to TRBJ2-1; perhaps TRBD1 as D (6 bases). The CDR3 runs 11 residues. V gave up 5 bases and J gave up 10 bases, with 9 bases separating them. Germline V gene lookup returns CDR1 ENHRY and CDR2 SYGVKD. The CDR3, as DNA: TGTGCCATCAGTTCCCAGGGGGAGCAGTTCTTC. Protein: CAISSQGEQFF.

This chain links TRBV16 with TRBJ1-5; possibly TRBD1 for D (6 bases). Looked up from germline, CDR1 is KGHSY and CDR2 is FQNENV. The V end lost 4 bases, the J end lost 7 bases, and 14 bases lay between the germline ends. This CDR3 region has 14 residues. DNA of the CDR3: TGTGCCAGCAGCCCACAGGGTTCAGGGCAGCCCCAGCATTTT. It specifies CASSPQGSGQPQHF.

V is TRBV5-8 and J is TRBJ1-1; D is uncertain. Germline V gives CDR1 SGHTS, CDR2 YDEGEE. This CDR3 spans 14 amino acids. V lost 0 bases to trimming and J lost 0 bases, with 6 bases between them. DNA for the CDR3: TGTGCCAGCAGCTTGGGGCAGATGAACACTGAAGCTTTCTTT. Translated: CASSLGQMNTEAFF.

The chain employs TRBV6-5 and TRBJ2-5, with TRBD2 matching over 7 bases. V lost 7 bases, J lost 5 bases, and 13 bases stayed unmatched. The germline V gene encodes CDR1 MNHEY and CDR2 SVGAGI. This CDR3 region has 15 residues. DNA of the CDR3: TGTGCCAGCACGGAGCGGGACCGCACGGGGGAGACCCAGTACTTC. Its protein product is CASTERDRTGETQYF.

This clone was counted only a few times. The chain combines TRBV7-9 with TRBJ2-5, with 13 bases fitting TRBD2. The CDR3 has 14 amino acids. Germline CDR1 reads SEHNR; CDR2 reads FQNEAQ (reference sequence). The junction had 2 bases not matched to a gene; V was cut back by 5 bases and J by 5 bases. CDR3 region: CASSQTSGGETQYF. The CDR3 bases are TGTGCCAGCAGCCAGACTAGCGGGGGGGAGACCCAGTACTTC.

This clone was seen more than once but under ten times. The chain combines TRBV11-3 with TRBJ2-7; D is perhaps TRBD1 (6 bases). This CDR3 region has 15 residues. CDR1 is SGHNT and CDR2 is YENEEA in the germline V gene. V was clipped by 0 bases and J by 3 bases, with 12 bases between them. CDR3 sequence (DNA): TGTGCCAGCAGCTTAGAAGGCCAAGGGGGCTACGAGCAGTACTTC. Protein product: CASSLEGQGGYEQYF. The full variable domain, with the rest looked up from reference TRBV11-3 and TRBJ2-7, is EAGVVQSPRYKIIEKKQPVAFWCNPISGHNTLYWYLQNLGQGPELLIRYENEEAVDDSQLPKDRFSAERLKGVDSTLKIQPAELGDSAVYLCASSLEGQGGYEQYFGPGTRLTVT.

CDR3 protein: CASSLSTSGGQETQYF. As DNA, the CDR3 is TGTGCCAGCAGTTTATCTACTAGCGGGGGCCAAGAGACCCAGTACTTC. This sequence joins TRBV27 and TRBJ2-5, with 11 positions matching TRBD2. This CDR3 comprises 16 residues. V was pared by 0 bases and J by 1 base, with 1 base of the junction left unmatched. The germline CDR1 and CDR2 sequences are MNHEY and SMNVEV (reference sequence).

The chain couples TRBV4-3 to TRBJ1-1, with D perhaps matching TRBD1 (5 bases). The germline V gene has CDR1 LGHNA and CDR2 YSLEER. V lost 4 bases to trimming and J lost 8 bases, with 14 bases between them. The CDR3 sequence is 13 residues long. As DNA, the CDR3 is TGCGCCAGCAGCCCTTTTAGGGGTGCCGAAGCTTTCTTT. This gives the protein CASSPFRGAEAFF.

V and J are TRBV11-1 and TRBJ1-6, with 7 bases fitting TRBD1. The CDR3 sequence is 14 residues long. J was trimmed by 10 bases and V by 5 bases; bases with no gene match: 8. Germline V gives CDR1 SGHAT, CDR2 FQDESV (reference sequence). The CDR3 here is CASSARQGRSPLHF. CDR3 sequence (DNA): TGTGCCAGCAGCGCCCGACAGGGTCGGTCACCCCTCCACTTT.

The V and J genes are TRBV10-3 and TRBJ1-2; 8 bases fit TRBD1. The CDR3 contains 15 residues. The junction had 4 bases not matched to a gene; V was cut back by 2 bases and J by 2 bases. Germline lookup yields CDR1 ENHRY and CDR2 SYGVKD. The CDR3 is CAISEMDRANYGYTF. For the CDR3, the DNA is TGTGCCATCAGTGAGATGGACAGGGCGAACTATGGCTACACCTTC.

CDR3 sequence reads: CASSLDRGDGYTF. The CDR3 DNA follows: TGTGCCAGCAGCTTAGATAGGGGCGATGGCTACACCTTC. The chain is built from TRBV7-2 and TRBJ1-2, with a possible D match to TRBD1 (5 bases). Trimming removed 1 base from V and 6 bases from J, with 9 bases in between. Germline CDR1 is SGHTA and CDR2 is FQGNSA. This CDR3 has 13 amino acids.

V gene TRBV28 combines with J gene TRBJ1-1; D unresolved. Per germline, CDR1 MDHEN and CDR2 SYDVKM. Trimming stripped 3 bases from V and 5 bases from J, with 13 bases between. This CDR3 comprises 14 residues. The CDR3 DNA follows: TGTGCCAGCAGTTTCGAGGGCTTCGGAACTGAAGCTTTCTTT. Translation: CASSFEGFGTEAFF.

This sequence joins TRBV5-1 and TRBJ2-5; TRBD2 agrees at 8 bases. Unmatched junction bases numbered 13, after V lost 2 bases and J lost 1 base. Germline V CDR1 and CDR2: SGHRS, YFSETQ. The CDR3 has 18 residues. CDR3 nucleotide sequence: TGCGCCAGCAGCTTTTTACCCGCGGGGGGTGGCTCCCAAGAGACCCAGTACTTC. Translating it yields CASSFLPAGGGSQETQYF.

The gene calls are TRBV6-1 and TRBJ1-5; 9 bases fit TRBD1. Trimming took 8 bases from V and 0 from J; bases not matched to a gene: 5. The CDR3 is 15 residues long. Germline lookup yields CDR1 MNHNS and CDR2 SASEGT. The CDR3 sequence: CASVSQGASNQPQHF. As DNA, the CDR3 is TGTGCCAGCGTTTCACAGGGGGCTAGCAATCAGCCCCAGCATTTT.

The rearrangement links TRBV5-4 to TRBJ1-1; 7 nucleotides line up with TRBD1. V trimming: 4 bases; J trimming: 1 base; junction bases outside the gene matches: 4. Germline CDR1 SGHNT, CDR2 YYREEE (reference sequence). This CDR3 comprises 14 residues. The CDR3 coding sequence is TGTGCCAGCAGCCGACAGGGCGGGAACACTGAAGCTTTCTTT. Translated, it gives CASSRQGGNTEAFF.

V gene TRBV3-1 (or the pseudogene TRBV3-2) combines with J gene TRBJ1-2; 8 nucleotides align to TRBD1. This CDR3 is 15 amino acids long. The germline V gene has CDR1 LGHDT and CDR2 YNNKEL (reference sequence). V lost 3 bases and J lost 1; bases outside the gene matches: 4. The CDR3 DNA follows: TGTGCCAGCAGCCATGCACAGGGGGTTAACTATGGCTACACCTTC. This encodes CASSHAQGVNYGYTF.